Here is one TCR beta chain with its context. Its specific antigen is unknown. Per-base quality was not reported, and no clone a single base away is much larger than it. For CDR1 and CDR2, the germline V gene lists MDHEN and SYDVKM. V is pruned by 1 base and J by 8 bases, leaving 8 bases of the junction without a gene match. The CDR3 runs 16 amino acids, cysteine and phenylalanine included. Only CDR3 DNA is held: 48 bases, read in frame from base 1. This sample stems from a study of blood T cell repertoires in COVID-19 (dated by TCRdb to 2020 to 2021). About the study as a whole: The collaborator samples originated in the United States, Italy and Spain and spanned the acute and convalescent phases of COVID-19. A de-identified subject ID, COVID-19 status, age in years and sex were almost always included in the sample metadata. Where available, HLA class I and class II types were taken from metadata supplied by the sample provider and were not determined by assay-based typing. The prospective study material was composed of cDNA or gDNA derived from T cells, B-cell-depleted T cells, or PBMCs. The samples were drawn from the first 160 participants of the ongoing ImmuneRACE study and from some 1,300 subjects provided by 6 global collaborators. The repertoires were made available in a free public database intended to serve as a resource for research on the immune response to SARS-CoV-2. Deeply sampled blood TCRbeta repertoires from subjects exposed to, actively infected with, or recovered from COVID-19 were included in the dataset. The research as a whole found: The amount of clinical and demographic metadata varied by source and participant and was provided uncurated.

TCRbeta CDR3 regions were amplified from genomic DNA using the immunoSEQ Assay, a bias-controlled multiplex PCR. On the authors' methods: The number of nucleated cells in each sample was estimated by amplification of reference gene primers within the assay. To quantify the absolute abundance of each unique TCRbeta CDR3 rearrangement, sequence reads were collapsed and filtered. Productive Simpson clonality was computed per sample as the square root of Simpson's diversity index over productive rearrangements. This immuneACCESS table, as held by TCRdb, lists in-frame sequences with V and J called but not all clones. Of the missing ones, under half trace to an unresolved V gene in checked studies; the others have no known cause. The V and J calls and clone size are taken from that table; D and trimming were inferred from the DNA. In all, the sample holds approximately 110,000 clones, and roughly 85% of those were seen once. Together, the top ten hold approximately 3% of the sample.

One collaborating source in Seattle enrolled patients during active infection and followed them longitudinally through the course of disease. Whole blood was collected in K2EDTA tubes by collaborating institutions according to the institutions' own protocols. For TCRbeta analysis, collaborators shipped samples as frozen whole blood, isolated PBMCs, or DNA extracted from either of those sample types. Sample: peripheral blood. The sequence links TRBV28 to TRBJ2-1; TRBD1 agrees with 10 junctional bases. This sequence originates from a woman aged 80 or over with COVID-19, enrolled during active disease. In nucleotide form, the sequence is TGTGCCAGCAGTTTATCGTCGGGGGACAGGGGTCATGAGCAGTTCTTC. Its translation reads: CASSLSSGDRGHEQFF.